This paragraph reports one TCR beta chain. Original methodology: Estimation of nucleated cell counts was performed using reference gene primer amplification. The data were produced by immunoSEQ multiplex PCR, yet TCRdb's version contains in-frame clones alone and is incomplete. The DNA gave D and trimming, while V, J and clone size come from that table. This sample has 88,000 or so clones, with roughly 87% found just once. This specimen belongs to a study of blood T cell repertoires in COVID-19. Study as a whole: The United States, Italy and Spain provided the acute and convalescent COVID-19 samples. The cDNA or gDNA used as material had been derived from T cells, B-cell-depleted T cells, or PBMCs.

The germline gives CDR1 LGHDT, CDR2 YNNKEL (reference sequence). Losses at the gene ends were 4 bases for V and 4 bases for J; bases not matched to a gene: 9. This CDR3 has 16 residues. This receptor was obtained from a man older than 75 with acute or convalescent COVID-19. Sample: peripheral blood. The rearrangement links TRBV3-1 (or the pseudogene TRBV3-2) to TRBJ1-4; 7 positions match TRBD1. The CDR3 region is CASSLKTTGVNEKLFF. The CDR3 nucleotides read TGTGCCAGCAGCCTAAAGACTACAGGGGTTAATGAAAAACTGTTTTTT.